Below, one TCR beta chain is given with its context. After extraction with the RNeasy kit, roughly 0.45 to 1 ug of the RNA was reverse transcribed using random hexamers. Each CDR3 protein is one row after TCRdb ran MiXCR on the immunoSEQ multiplex PCR reads. Of roughly 130,000 distinct CDR3 sequences listed, roughly 96% are singletons. These data originate in a study of CD8 T cells in Susac syndrome. This CDR3 contains 16 residues. V was shortened by 5 bases and J by 0 bases, with 14 bases between the two germline ends. CDR1 MDHEN and CDR2 SYDVKM come from the germline V gene. Sequencing was carried out using CD4+ T cells from PBMCs. The receptor was derived from a human donor in good health. The rearrangement links TRBV28 to TRBJ1-5; tentative D call: TRBD1 (6 bases). CDR3 sequence: CASSSGTQSSNQPQHF. The CDR3 DNA reads TGTGCCAGCAGTAGCGGGACACAGTCTAGCAATCAGCCCCAGCATTTT.